The clone carrying this T cell receptor beta chain was observed a single time. The antigen remains undetermined. The data were produced by immunoSEQ multiplex PCR, yet TCRdb's version contains in-frame clones alone and is incomplete. This sample has approximately 100,000 clones, with approximately 92% found just once. Each patient relapsed following autologous stem cell transplantation, and prior brentuximab vedotin exposure differed. These data come from a study of PD-1 blockade in classical Hodgkin lymphoma. Study findings and constraints: Complete responders' diversity at baseline resembled that of newly diagnosed patients. Newly diagnosed patients had baseline TCR diversity that was reportedly lower than that of healthy donors.

This CDR3 contains 16 residues. V dropped 4 bases and J dropped 6; count of bases not matched to a gene: 13. The origin of this receptor is a human donor with classical Hodgkin lymphoma. The material was peripheral blood mononuclear cells (PBMCs), obtained at baseline. The genes are TRBV5-3 and TRBJ1-5; 7 nucleotides line up with TRBD1. TRBV5-3 is noted as an ORF with a role that remains uncertain. The CDR3 is CARSATATGEAQPQHF. The CDR3 DNA sequence: TGTGCCAGAAGCGCTACTGCAACAGGGGAGGCTCAGCCCCAGCATTTT.